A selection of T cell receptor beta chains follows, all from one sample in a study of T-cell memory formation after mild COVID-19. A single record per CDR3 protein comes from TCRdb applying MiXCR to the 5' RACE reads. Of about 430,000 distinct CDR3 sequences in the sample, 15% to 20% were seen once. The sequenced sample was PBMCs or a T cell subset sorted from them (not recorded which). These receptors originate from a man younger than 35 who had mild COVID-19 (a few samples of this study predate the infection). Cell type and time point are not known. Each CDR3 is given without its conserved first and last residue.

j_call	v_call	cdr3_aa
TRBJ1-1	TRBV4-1	ASRHTGLDTEAF
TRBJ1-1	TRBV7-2	ASSPQGQFGTEAF
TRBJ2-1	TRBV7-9	ASSLTGYRAHNEQF
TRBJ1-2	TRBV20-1	GLGHNYGYT
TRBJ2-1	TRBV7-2	ASSLAPALLAGGNNEQF
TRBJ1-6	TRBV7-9	ASSLSLTGERPSPLH
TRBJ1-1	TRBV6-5	ASRVPGGEAF
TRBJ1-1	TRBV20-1	GYGGTEAF
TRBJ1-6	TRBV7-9	ASSGTGDLLGWPLH
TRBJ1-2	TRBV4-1	ASSQTQGDDGYT
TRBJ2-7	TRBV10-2	ASSRSRTIAYEQY
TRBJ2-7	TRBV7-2	ASRGAGEQY
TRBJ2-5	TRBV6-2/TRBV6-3	ASSYDGQEQETQY
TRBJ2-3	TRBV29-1	SGGGTFNTDTQY
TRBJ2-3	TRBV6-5	ASRGDEDTQY
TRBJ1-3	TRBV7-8	ASSFDRGGSGNTIY
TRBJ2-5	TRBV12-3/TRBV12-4	ASRNSGAETQY
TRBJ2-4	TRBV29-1	SVDGSGGQY
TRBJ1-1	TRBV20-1	SARDWEGLNTEAF
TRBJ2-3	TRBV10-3	AISDLAGADTQY
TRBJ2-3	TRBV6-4	ASASWGGPSDTQY
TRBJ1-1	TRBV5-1	ASSLVADDTEAF